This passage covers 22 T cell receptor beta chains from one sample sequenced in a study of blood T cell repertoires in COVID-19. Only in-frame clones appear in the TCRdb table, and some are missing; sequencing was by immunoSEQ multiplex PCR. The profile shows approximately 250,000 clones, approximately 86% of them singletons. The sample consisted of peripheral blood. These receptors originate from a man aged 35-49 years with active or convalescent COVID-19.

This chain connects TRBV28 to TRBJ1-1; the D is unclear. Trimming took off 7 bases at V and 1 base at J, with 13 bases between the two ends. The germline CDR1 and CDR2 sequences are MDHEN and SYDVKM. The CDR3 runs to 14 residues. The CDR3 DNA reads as TGTGCCAGCACCTCCCACGGGGAGAACACTGAAGCTTTCTTT. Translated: CASTSHGENTEAFF.

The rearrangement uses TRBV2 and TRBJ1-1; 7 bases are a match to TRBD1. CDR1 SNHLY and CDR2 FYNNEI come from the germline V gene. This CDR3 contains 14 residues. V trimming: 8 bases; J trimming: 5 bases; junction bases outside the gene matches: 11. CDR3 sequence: CASGRSGGRTEAFF. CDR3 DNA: TGTGCCAGCGGAAGGTCAGGGGGTCGAACTGAAGCTTTCTTT.

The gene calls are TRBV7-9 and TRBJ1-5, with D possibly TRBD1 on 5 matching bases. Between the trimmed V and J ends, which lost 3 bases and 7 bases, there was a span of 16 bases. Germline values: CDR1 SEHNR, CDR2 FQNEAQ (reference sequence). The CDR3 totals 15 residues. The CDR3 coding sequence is TGTGCCAGCAGCTTTGATAGGGGTATCTTGCAGCCCCAGCATTTT. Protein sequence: CASSFDRGILQPQHF. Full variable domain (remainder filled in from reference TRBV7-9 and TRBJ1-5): DTGVSQNPRHKITKRGQNVTFRCDPISEHNRLYWYRQTLGQGPEFLTYFQNEAQLEKSRLLSDRFSAERPKGSFSTLEIQRTEQGDSAMYLCASSFDRGILQPQHFGDGTRLSIL.

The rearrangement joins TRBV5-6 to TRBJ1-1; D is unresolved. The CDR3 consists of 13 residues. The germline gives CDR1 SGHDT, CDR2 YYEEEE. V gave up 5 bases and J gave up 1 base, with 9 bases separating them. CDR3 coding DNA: TGTGCCAGCAGAACCGGGGAGAACACTGAAGCTTTCTTT. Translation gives CASRTGENTEAFF.

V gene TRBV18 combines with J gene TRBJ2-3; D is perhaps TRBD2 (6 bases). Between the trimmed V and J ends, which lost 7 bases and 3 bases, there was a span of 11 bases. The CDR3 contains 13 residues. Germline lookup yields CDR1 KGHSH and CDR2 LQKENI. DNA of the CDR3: TGTGCCAGCTACGGAGGGGTTACAGATACGCAGTATTTT. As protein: CASYGGVTDTQYF.

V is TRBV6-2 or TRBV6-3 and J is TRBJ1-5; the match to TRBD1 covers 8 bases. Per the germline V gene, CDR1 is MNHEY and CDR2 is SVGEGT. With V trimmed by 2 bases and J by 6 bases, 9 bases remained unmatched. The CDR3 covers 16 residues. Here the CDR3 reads CASSYGTGPLGQPQHF. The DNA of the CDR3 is TGTGCCAGCAGTTACGGGACAGGCCCCCTTGGTCAGCCCCAGCATTTT.

CDR3 bases: TGTGCCAGCAGTTTCCTGAGAGGGACCATATATTTT. This sequence encodes CASSFLRGTIYF. The chain has TRBV12-3 or TRBV12-4 and TRBJ1-3; D is uncertain. The ends were cut back, 3 bases at V and 10 bases at J, with 10 bases in the middle. CDR3 length: 12 residues.

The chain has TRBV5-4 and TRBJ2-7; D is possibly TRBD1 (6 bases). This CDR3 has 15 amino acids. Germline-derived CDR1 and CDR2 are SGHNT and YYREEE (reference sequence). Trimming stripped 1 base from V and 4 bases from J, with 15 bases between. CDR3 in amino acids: CASSLSAGEIYEQYF. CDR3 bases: TGTGCCAGCAGCTTGTCGGCAGGGGAGATATACGAGCAGTACTTC. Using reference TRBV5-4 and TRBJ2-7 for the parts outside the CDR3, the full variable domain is ETGVTQSPTHLIKTRGQQVTLRCSSQSGHNTVSWYQQALGQGPQFIFQYYREEENGRGNFPPRFSGLQFPNYSSELNVNALELDDSALYLCASSLSAGEIYEQYFGPGTRLTVT.

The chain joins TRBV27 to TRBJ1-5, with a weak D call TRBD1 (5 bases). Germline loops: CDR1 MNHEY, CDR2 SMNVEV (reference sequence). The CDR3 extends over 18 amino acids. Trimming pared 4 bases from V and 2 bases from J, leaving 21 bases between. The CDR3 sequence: CASSSDSRGVYRNQPQHF. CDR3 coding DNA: TGTGCCAGCAGTTCTGATAGTCGGGGGGTATATCGCAATCAGCCCCAGCATTTT.

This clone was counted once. The CDR3 region has the DNA TGCAGCGTTGAAGGGACTAGCGGGAATTTAGATGAGCAGTTCTTC. Amino acid sequence: CSVEGTSGNLDEQFF. V and J are TRBV29-1 and TRBJ2-1; 12 positions match TRBD2. CDR3 length equals 15 residues. V shed 1 base, J shed 8 bases, and the junction held 6 bases outside the gene matches. CDR1 is SQVTM, CDR2 ANQGSEA, per germline.

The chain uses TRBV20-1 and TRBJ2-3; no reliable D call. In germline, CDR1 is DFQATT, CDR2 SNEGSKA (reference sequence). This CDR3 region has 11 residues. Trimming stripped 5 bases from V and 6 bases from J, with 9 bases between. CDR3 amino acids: CSAPFVDTQYF. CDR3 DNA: TGCAGTGCTCCCTTCGTTGATACGCAGTATTTT.

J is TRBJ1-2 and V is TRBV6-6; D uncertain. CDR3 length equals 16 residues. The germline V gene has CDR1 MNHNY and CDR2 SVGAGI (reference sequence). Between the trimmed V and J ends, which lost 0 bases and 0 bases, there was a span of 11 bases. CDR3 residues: CASSYSSPLTNYGYTF. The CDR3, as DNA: TGTGCCAGCAGTTACTCGAGCCCATTGACTAACTATGGCTACACCTTC.

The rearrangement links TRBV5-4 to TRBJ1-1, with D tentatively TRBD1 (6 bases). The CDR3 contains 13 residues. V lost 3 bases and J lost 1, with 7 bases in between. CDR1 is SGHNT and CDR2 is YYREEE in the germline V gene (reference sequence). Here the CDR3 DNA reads TGTGCCAGCAGCTCGGGACAGAACACTGAAGCTTTCTTT. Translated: CASSSGQNTEAFF.

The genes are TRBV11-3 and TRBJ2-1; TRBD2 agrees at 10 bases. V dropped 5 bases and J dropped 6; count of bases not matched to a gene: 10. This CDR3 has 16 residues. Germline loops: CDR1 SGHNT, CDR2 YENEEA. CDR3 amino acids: CASSPSGTSVLNEQFF. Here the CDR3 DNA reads TGTGCCAGCAGCCCCTCAGGGACTAGCGTCCTCAATGAGCAGTTCTTC. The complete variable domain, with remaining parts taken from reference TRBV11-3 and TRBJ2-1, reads EAGVVQSPRYKIIEKKQPVAFWCNPISGHNTLYWYLQNLGQGPELLIRYENEEAVDDSQLPKDRFSAERLKGVDSTLKIQPAELGDSAVYLCASSPSGTSVLNEQFFGPGTRLTVL.

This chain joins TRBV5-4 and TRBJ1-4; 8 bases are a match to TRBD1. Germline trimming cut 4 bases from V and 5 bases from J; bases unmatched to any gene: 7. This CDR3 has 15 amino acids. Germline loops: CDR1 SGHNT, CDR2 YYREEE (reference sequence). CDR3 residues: CASSRWTGLNEKLFF. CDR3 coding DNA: TGTGCCAGCAGCAGGTGGACAGGGTTAAATGAAAAACTGTTTTTT. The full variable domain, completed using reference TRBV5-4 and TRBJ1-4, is ETGVTQSPTHLIKTRGQQVTLRCSSQSGHNTVSWYQQALGQGPQFIFQYYREEENGRGNFPPRFSGLQFPNYSSELNVNALELDDSALYLCASSRWTGLNEKLFFGSGTQLSVL.

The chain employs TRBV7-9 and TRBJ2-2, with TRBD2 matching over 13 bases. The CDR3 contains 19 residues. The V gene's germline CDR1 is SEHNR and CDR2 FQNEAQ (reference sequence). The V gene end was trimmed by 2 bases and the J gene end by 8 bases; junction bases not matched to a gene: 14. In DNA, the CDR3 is TGTGCCAGCAGCTTATCTCGTCCGGGACTAGCGGGGCTAGGTGGGGAGCTGTTTTTT. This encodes CASSLSRPGLAGLGGELFF.

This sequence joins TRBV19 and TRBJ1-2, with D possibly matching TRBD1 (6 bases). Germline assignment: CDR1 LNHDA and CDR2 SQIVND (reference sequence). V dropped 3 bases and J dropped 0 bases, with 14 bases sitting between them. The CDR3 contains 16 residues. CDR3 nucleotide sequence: TGTGCCAGTAGTATGGGGCAAGACAGGACTAACTATGGCTACACCTTC. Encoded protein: CASSMGQDRTNYGYTF.

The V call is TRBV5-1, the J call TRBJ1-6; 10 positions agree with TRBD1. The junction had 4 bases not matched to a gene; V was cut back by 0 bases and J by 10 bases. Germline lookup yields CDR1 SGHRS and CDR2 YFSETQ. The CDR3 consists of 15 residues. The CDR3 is CASSLGQGAVSPLHF. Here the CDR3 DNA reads TGCGCCAGCAGCTTGGGACAGGGGGCCGTGTCACCCCTCCACTTT.

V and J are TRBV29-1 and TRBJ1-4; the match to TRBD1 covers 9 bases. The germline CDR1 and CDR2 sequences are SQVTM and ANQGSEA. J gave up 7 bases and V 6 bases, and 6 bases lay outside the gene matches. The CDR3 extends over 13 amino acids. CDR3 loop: CSVYRGRFEKLFF. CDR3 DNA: TGCAGCGTCTACAGGGGGCGCTTTGAAAAACTGTTTTTT.

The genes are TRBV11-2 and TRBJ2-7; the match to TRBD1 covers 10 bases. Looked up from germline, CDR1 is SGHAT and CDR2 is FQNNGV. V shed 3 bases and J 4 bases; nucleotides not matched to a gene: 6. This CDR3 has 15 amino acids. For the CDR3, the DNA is TGTGCCAGCAGCTTGGAGGGGACAGGGGAATACGAGCAGTACTTC. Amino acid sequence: CASSLEGTGEYEQYF.

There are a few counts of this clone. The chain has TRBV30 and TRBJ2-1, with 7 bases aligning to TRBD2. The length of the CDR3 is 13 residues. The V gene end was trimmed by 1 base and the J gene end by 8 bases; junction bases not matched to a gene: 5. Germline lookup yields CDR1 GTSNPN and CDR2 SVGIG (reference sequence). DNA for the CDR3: TGTGCCTGGAGTGAGAGCGGGATCGATGAGCAGTTCTTC. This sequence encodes CAWSESGIDEQFF.

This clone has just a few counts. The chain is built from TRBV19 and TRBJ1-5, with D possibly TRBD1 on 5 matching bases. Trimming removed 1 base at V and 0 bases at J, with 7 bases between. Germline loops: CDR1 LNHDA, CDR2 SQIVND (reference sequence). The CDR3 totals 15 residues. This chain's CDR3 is CASSIVGVSNQPQHF. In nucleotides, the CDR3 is TGTGCCAGTAGTATAGTAGGGGTTAGCAATCAGCCCCAGCATTTT.